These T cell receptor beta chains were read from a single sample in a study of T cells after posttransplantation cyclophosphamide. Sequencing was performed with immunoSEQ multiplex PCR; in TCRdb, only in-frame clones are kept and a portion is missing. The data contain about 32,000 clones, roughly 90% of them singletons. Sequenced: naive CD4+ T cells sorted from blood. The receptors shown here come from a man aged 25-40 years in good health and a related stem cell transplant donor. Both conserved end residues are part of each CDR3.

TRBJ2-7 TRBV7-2 CASSLAPGQGEQYF
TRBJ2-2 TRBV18 CASSLRVTSGPTGELFF
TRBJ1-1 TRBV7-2 CASSRDRGMNTEAFF
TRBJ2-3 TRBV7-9 CASSPRQVQDTQYF
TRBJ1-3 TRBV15 CATSPPGVFGNTIYF
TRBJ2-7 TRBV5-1 CASSPRDKSSYEQYF
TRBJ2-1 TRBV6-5 CASGRENEQFF
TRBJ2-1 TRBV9 CASSVRLAGYNEQFF
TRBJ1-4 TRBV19 CASSIGGGRAEKLFF
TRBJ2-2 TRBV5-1 CASSFKGSPGELFF
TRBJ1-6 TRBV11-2 CASSLVGTGARVDNSPLHF
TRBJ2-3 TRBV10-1 CASSHGLATDTQYF
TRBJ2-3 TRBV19 CASSRSRGITDTQYF
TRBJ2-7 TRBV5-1 CASSLEQGERFYEQYF
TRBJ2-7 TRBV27 CASGRLAALYEQYF
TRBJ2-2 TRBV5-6 CASSLLGQGRTGELFF
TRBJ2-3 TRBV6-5 CASSSPRTDTQYF
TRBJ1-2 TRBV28 CASSSNGRGSGYTF
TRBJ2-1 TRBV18 CASSFGTGGEQFF
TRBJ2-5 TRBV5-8 CASSLAKLPGTSFETQYF
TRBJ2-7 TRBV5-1 CASSFSWDRETYEQYF
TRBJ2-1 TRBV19 CASSSLGRGEYNEQFF
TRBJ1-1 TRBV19 CASSVTDLNTEAFF
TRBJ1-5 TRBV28 CASTVQYQPQHF
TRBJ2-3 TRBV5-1 CASSLDRPDTQYF
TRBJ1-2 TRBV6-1 CASSRPGSSNYGYTF
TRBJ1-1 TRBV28 CASSVGGRPPHMF
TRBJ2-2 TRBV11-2 CASRKGSRSGGELFF
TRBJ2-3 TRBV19 CASSIALGQTTTDTQYF
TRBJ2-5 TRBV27 CASSTGGKGETQYF
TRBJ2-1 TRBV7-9 CASSPPLSGGAYNEQFF
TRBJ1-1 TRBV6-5 CASSRQGGTEAFF
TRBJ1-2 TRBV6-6 CASSTGAGGYTF
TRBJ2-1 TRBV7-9 CASSPPGQGWSEQFF
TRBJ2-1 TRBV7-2 CASSLGSNSLGQFF
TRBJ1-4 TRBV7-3 CASSASGTGNEKLFF
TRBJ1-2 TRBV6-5 CASRSSDNYGYTF
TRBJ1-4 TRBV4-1 CASSLVQPNGKLFF
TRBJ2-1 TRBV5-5 CASSPGLAGVRNEQFF
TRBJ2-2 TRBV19 CASSIRGNGELFF
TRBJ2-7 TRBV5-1 CASSLVGTGADEQYF